This TCR beta chain was sequenced for a study of blood T cell repertoires in COVID-19. The repertoire was sequenced with immunoSEQ multiplex PCR; TCRdb's copy has only in-frame clones and lacks some. The sample holds fewer than 350,000 clones, 70% to 90% seen once. The recovered donors of Cohort 3 showed two negative PCRs, clearance, or symptom resolution. Trimming shortened V by 3 bases and J by 4 bases, and 10 bases separated the two germline ends. The CDR3 has 13 residues. Germline CDR1 and CDR2: SGDLS and YYNGEE. This clonotype was sampled from a young woman who had recovered from COVID-19. Sample: PBMCs or T cells enriched from blood (not recorded which). The V and J genes are TRBV9 and TRBJ1-2; D ambiguous. The CDR3 DNA reads as TGTGCCAGCAGCGGCGGATACGGCTATGGCTACACCTTC. It codes for CASSGGYGYGYTF.